The entry below gives a single T cell receptor beta chain sequence along with its context. Its antigen remains unknown. The data belong to a study of post-analysis software for immune sequencing data. The wider study: Disease courses included relapsing-remitting, secondary progressive and progressive-relapsing multiple sclerosis. Study outcomes and limitations: Samples made in the same batch grouped tightly together by F measure. Patients with multiple sclerosis recorded significantly lower normalized Chao1 diversity than controls, the study found.

The authors incorporated unique molecular identifiers into the TCR beta cDNA libraries. Researchers reported roughly 0.5 million cDNA molecules coming from approximately 0.95 to 9.8 million T cells. TCRdb recomputed calls from the PCR reads with MiXCR, one row per CDR3 protein. Of 700,000 to 800,000 distinct CDR3 sequences listed, 30% were seen once; the top ten hold around 0.56%. The sample comprised blood. This clonotype was obtained from a girl between 5 and 17 years old with multiple sclerosis.

The CDR3: CASSYPRGAGAHNEQFF. The CDR3 coding sequence is TGTGCCAGCAGTTACCCGCGTGGAGCGGGGGCCCACAATGAGCAGTTCTTC. The chain is built from TRBV6-6 and TRBJ2-1; 8 bases are a match to TRBD2. V shed 2 bases, J shed 5 bases, and the junction held 11 bases outside the gene matches. The CDR3 spans 17 residues. Per germline, CDR1 MNHNY and CDR2 SVGAGI (reference sequence).